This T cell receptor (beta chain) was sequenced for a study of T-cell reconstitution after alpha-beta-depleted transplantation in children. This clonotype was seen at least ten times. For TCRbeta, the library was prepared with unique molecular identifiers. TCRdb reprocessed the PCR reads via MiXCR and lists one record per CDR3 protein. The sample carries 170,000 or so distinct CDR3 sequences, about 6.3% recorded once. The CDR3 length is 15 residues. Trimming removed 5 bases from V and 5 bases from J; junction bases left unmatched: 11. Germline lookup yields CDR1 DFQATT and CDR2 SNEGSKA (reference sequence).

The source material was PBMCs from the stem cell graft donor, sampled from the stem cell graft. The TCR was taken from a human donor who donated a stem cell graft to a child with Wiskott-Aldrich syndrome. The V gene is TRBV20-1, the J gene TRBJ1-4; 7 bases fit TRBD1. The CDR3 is CSAVRVGTVNEKLFF. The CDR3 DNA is TGCAGTGCTGTCCGCGTAGGGACAGTAAATGAAAAACTGTTTTTT.